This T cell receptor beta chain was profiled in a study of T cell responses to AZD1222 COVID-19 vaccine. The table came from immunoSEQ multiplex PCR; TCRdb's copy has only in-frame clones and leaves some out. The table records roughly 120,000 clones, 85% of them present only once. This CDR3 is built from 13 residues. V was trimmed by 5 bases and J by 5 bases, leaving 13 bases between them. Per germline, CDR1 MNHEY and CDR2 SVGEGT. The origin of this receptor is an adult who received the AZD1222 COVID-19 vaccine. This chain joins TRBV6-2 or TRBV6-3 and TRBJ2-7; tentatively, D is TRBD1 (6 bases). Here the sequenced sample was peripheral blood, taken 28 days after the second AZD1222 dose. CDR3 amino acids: CASSNREVDEQYF. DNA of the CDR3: TGTGCCAGCAGTAACAGGGAAGTCGACGAGCAGTACTTC.